Sequencing of this TCR beta chain was carried out in a study of blood T cell repertoires in COVID-19. Study as a whole: The United States, Italy and Spain supplied acute and convalescent COVID-19 samples. PBMCs, B-cell-depleted T cells, or T cells were the source of the cDNA or gDNA that made up the material.

The authors' processing: Reference gene primer amplification yielded estimated nucleated cell counts. Assay used: immunoSEQ multiplex PCR; TCRdb lists only in-frame clones, some missing. The DNA was the basis for D and trimming; V, J and clone size are from that table. The sample holds around 100,000 clones; roughly 83% are singletons and the top ten take roughly 17%. This CDR3 spans 16 amino acids. The V gene end was trimmed by 2 bases and the J gene end by 5 bases; junction bases not matched to a gene: 10. Germline V lookup: CDR1 MRHNA, CDR2 SNTAGT. The chain combines TRBV6-4 with TRBJ1-2; TRBD1 agrees at 8 bases. Sequenced input: peripheral blood. The origin of this receptor is a woman in her sixties or seventies with acute or convalescent COVID-19. CDR3 amino acids: CASSDTSGGWRYGYTF. The CDR3 DNA reads TGTGCCAGCAGTGACACCTCAGGGGGCTGGAGGTATGGCTACACCTTC.